These 13 T cell receptor beta chains were sequenced from one sample in a study of CD8+CD57+ T cells in acquired aplastic anemia (dated by TCRdb to between 2018 and 2020). TCRdb names Illumina HiSeq 2000 as the instrument used. Profiling of TCR beta VDJ combinations and CDR3 sequences used genomic DNA as the template. TCRdb reprocessed the public reads (quality trimming at Q25 with fastp, clone calling with MiXCR) and kept in-frame beta chains. Rows merge per CDR3 protein into single entries with the most common DNA and genes. A total of 100,000 to 150,000 distinct CDR3 sequences appear in this sample, roughly two fifths of them only once. The biggest ten clones account for more than 7% of the sample. Sequencing was performed on sorted CD4+, CD8+, or CD8+CD57+ T cells (not recorded which) from PBMCs. Receptors originate from a human donor in good health, serving as a control.

Ten or more counts support this clonotype. V usage is TRBV12-3 or TRBV12-4 and J usage is TRBJ1-2, with D uncertain. The CDR3 extends over 12 amino acids. Trimming shortened V by 5 bases and J by 5 bases, and 9 bases separated the two germline ends. For the CDR3, the DNA is TGTGCCAGCAGTGAGACCGCTTATGGCTACACCTTC. Translation: CASSETAYGYTF.

The sample holds a few counts of this clonotype. The chain employs TRBV11-2 and TRBJ1-3; 7 nucleotides agree with TRBD1. After removal of 3 bases from V and 1 base from J, the junction contained 6 bases not matched to a gene. The V gene's germline CDR1 is SGHAT and CDR2 FQNNGV. CDR3 length: 16 amino acids. CDR3 DNA sequence: TGTGCCAGCAGCTTCTCACCGACAGGGTCTGGAAACACCATATATTTT. Its protein product is CASSFSPTGSGNTIYF.

This clonotype showed up many times. V usage is TRBV24-1 and J usage is TRBJ1-1; D perhaps matches TRBD1 (5 bases). V lost 4 bases, J lost 10 bases, and 18 bases lay in between. Germline-derived CDR1 and CDR2 are KGHDR and SFDVKD. The CDR3 extends over 14 amino acids. The CDR3 DNA reads TGTGCCACCAGTGAGTCAGGGAATCTGAATCGAGCTTTCTTT. It codes for CATSESGNLNRAFF.

On this clonotype: A clone one base away is much larger, so this may be a read error. The J gene is TRBJ1-1, the V gene TRBV10-3; 8 nucleotides line up with TRBD1. With 5 bases clipped from V and 7 bases from J, the junction kept 6 bases outside the gene matches. Looked up from germline, CDR1 is ENHRY and CDR2 is SYGVKD. The CDR3 loop spans 13 amino acids. The CDR3 spells CAISRQGINEAFF. The CDR3, as DNA: TGTGCCATCAGTCGACAGGGGATTAATGAAGCTTTCTTT.

This clonotype was found many times. The chain employs TRBV20-1 and TRBJ2-7; D gene ambiguous. The CDR3 loop spans 13 amino acids. V was pared by 4 bases and J by 5 bases, with 15 bases between. Germline values: CDR1 DFQATT, CDR2 SNEGSKA (reference sequence). The DNA of the CDR3 is TGCAGTGCTATAAGTAGTATCCTCCACGAGCAGTACTTC. This encodes CSAISSILHEQYF.

This clonotype was observed once. V is TRBV29-1 and J is TRBJ2-5; 8 nucleotides line up with TRBD2. The V segment lost 6 bases and the J segment 11 bases; nucleotides outside the gene matches: 14. The CDR3 has 13 amino acids. CDR1 is SQVTM and CDR2 is ANQGSEA in the germline V gene. CDR3 in DNA: TGCAGCGTCGCTCAGGGACTAGGGAGTGAGCAGTACTTC. As protein: CSVAQGLGSEQYF.

This clonotype has at least ten counts. This rearrangement joins TRBV6-1 to TRBJ1-6, with D perhaps TRBD1 (6 bases). Between the trimmed V and J ends, which lost 1 base and 10 bases, there was a span of 14 bases. CDR1 is MNHNS, CDR2 SASEGT, per germline. This CDR3 contains 15 residues. For the CDR3, the DNA is TGTGCCAGCAGTGAAGAGGGGGAGATTTGGTCACCCCTCCACTTT. Its protein is CASSEEGEIWSPLHF.

This clonotype has only a few counts. This chain uses TRBV18 with TRBJ1-1; D not resolved. The CDR3 is 13 amino acids. V lost 1 base, J lost 3 bases, and 6 bases lay in between. Germline CDR1 reads KGHSH; CDR2 reads LQKENI. The CDR3 loop reads CASSPRRDTEAFF. CDR3 DNA sequence: TGTGCCAGCTCACCACGTAGGGACACTGAAGCTTTCTTT.

There are many counts of this clonotype. This chain joins TRBV4-1 and TRBJ2-1; D not certain. Germline V gene sequence: CDR1 MGHRA, CDR2 YSYEKL. Trimming stripped 1 base from V and 4 bases from J, with 17 bases between. The CDR3 loop spans 17 amino acids. This chain's CDR3 is CASSQVDLGLSYNEQFF. DNA for the CDR3: TGCGCCAGCAGCCAAGTTGATCTGGGCCTATCTTACAATGAGCAGTTCTTC.

In this sample, this clonotype turned up a few times. The chain joins TRBV12-3 or TRBV12-4 to TRBJ2-1, with D possibly being TRBD2 (7 bases). The V and J ends lost 0 bases and 1 base respectively, with 10 bases between them. There are 16 residues in the CDR3. CDR3 amino acids: CASSLAAGASYNEQFF. For the CDR3, the DNA is TGTGCCAGCAGTTTAGCTGCGGGGGCGTCCTACAATGAGCAGTTCTTC.

The V call is TRBV10-3, the J call TRBJ1-2, with D unclear. CDR3 size: 13 residues. V lost 3 bases and J lost 1, with 6 bases in between. Germline CDR1 ENHRY, CDR2 SYGVKD. CDR3 bases: TGTGCCATCAGTGAAACCAATAACTATGGCTACACCTTC. Translating it yields CAISETNNYGYTF.

This clonotype was seen ten or more times. This chain links TRBV5-5 with TRBJ1-6; D call uncertain. V was trimmed by 0 bases and J by 7 bases, leaving 8 bases between them. The germline V gene has CDR1 SGHKS and CDR2 YYEKEE (reference sequence). This CDR3 region has 14 residues. CDR3 loop: CASSLAAENSPLHF. CDR3 DNA: TGTGCCAGCAGCTTGGCGGCAGAAAATTCACCCCTCCACTTT.

Many counts were recorded for this clonotype. This chain uses TRBV20-1 with TRBJ2-1; 9 bases are shared with TRBD1. Germline CDR1 and CDR2: DFQATT and SNEGSKA (reference sequence). The CDR3 has 15 residues. V was pared by 5 bases and J by 4 bases, with 9 bases of the junction left unmatched. CDR3 protein: CSAGSGTGYYNEQFF. The CDR3 region has the DNA TGCAGTGCTGGGTCCGGGACAGGGTATTACAATGAGCAGTTCTTC.